The T cell receptor beta chain under discussion was sequenced for a study of blood T cell repertoires in COVID-19. Residents of 20 to 25 US areas, aged roughly 18 to 90 years, made up the participants. Grouping used clinical history reported by participants in a survey and questionnaire. Symptom resolution, clearance, or two negative PCRs marked the recovered donors of Cohort 3. How the authors handled the data: Nucleated cell number was recorded as an estimate derived from reference gene primer amplification. Sequencing was performed with immunoSEQ multiplex PCR; in TCRdb, only in-frame clones are kept and a portion is missing. The V and J calls and clone size come from that table; D and trimming were worked out from the DNA. The table lists fewer than 400,000 clones, roughly 86% of them singletons. Germline-derived CDR1 and CDR2 are GTSNPN and SVGIG (reference sequence). V lost 2 bases, J lost 4 bases, and 17 bases lay in between. This CDR3 contains 15 residues.

The sequence was obtained from a woman aged 25 to 45 who had recovered from COVID-19. The sample taken for sequencing was PBMCs or T cells enriched from blood (not recorded which). V gene TRBV30 combines with J gene TRBJ1-1; TRBD1 is a possible D gene (5 bases). CDR3 bases: TGTGCCTGGAGTAGCTGGGGGGGTGTTAGCACTGAAGCTTTCTTT. Amino acid sequence: CAWSSWGGVSTEAFF. The variable domain in full, with the rest retrieved from reference TRBV30 and TRBJ1-1, is SQTIHQWPATLVQPVGSPLSLECTVEGTSNPNLYWYRQAAGRGLQLLFYSVGIGQISSEVPQNLSASRPQDRQFILSSKKLLLSDSGFYLCAWSSWGGVSTEAFFGQGTRLTVV.